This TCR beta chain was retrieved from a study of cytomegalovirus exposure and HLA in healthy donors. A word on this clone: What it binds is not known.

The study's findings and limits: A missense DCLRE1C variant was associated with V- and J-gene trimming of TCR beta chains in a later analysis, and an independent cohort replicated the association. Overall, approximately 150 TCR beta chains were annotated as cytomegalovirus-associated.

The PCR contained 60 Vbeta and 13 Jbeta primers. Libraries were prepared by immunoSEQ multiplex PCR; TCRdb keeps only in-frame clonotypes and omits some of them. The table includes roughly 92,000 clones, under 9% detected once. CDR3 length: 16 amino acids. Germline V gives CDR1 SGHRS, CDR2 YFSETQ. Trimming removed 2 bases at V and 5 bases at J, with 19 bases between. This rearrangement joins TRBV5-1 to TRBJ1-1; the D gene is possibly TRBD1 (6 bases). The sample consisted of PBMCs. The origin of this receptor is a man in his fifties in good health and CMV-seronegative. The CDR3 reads CASSLRDNGEDTEAFF. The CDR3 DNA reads TGCGCCAGCAGCTTAAGGGACAACGGAGAGGATACTGAAGCTTTCTTT.